This T cell receptor (beta chain) was obtained from a study of naive and memory T cell subsets (dated by TCRdb to the late 2010s). In terms of the full investigation: According to the figure summarizing the samples, there were some 10 blood donors, 7 tuberculin skin test biopsies and 3 saline control biopsies. PCR2 was typically run as a SYBR Green qPCR and stopped at a set threshold, although low-input samples could use end-point PCR of five to six cycles instead. Skin biopsies were taken from tuberculin skin test sites or from saline-injected control sites and were processed for RNA extraction as described before. The paper's findings and limits, for the study overall: TCR sequences were reportedly obtained from both types of skin biopsy, with many more TCRs found at tuberculin skin test sites. The paper did not give details of skin biopsy collection and RNA processing, instead referencing earlier studies for those details. The RNA-based method was acknowledged as potentially sensitive to TCR transcript changes with T cell activation and differentiation. The higher numbers of TCRs at tuberculin skin test sites were interpreted as T cell infiltration of a delayed type IV hypersensitivity reaction.

V is pared back by 4 bases and J by 1 base, with 12 bases lying between the germline termini. The CDR3 contains 15 residues, cysteine and phenylalanine counted. Of all the DNA, just the CDR3 is kept, 45 bases in frame from base 1. This specimen's treatment or condition label, per the study, means: skin biopsy from PPD injection site in Mantoux-positive individual. The study reported a robust and sensitive protocol to amplify, sequence and analyze TCRs, based on 3' ligation of a UMI-containing oligonucleotide to TCR cDNA. The tuberculin skin test biopsies were taken from PPD-injected sites in individuals who had a positive Mantoux test. Before reverse transcription, total RNA that had not been cell sorted was treated with RQ1 DNase, with a target input of 1 to 1000 ng. To check how robust the pipeline was in samples where T cells make up a minority population, libraries were built from skin biopsies and whole blood.

This clonotype has ten or more counts. Its antigen is currently not known. No per-base quality is available; no much larger clone lies one base away. To prepare the library, UMI-ligation and nested PCR was applied. The ligated cDNA was amplified in four rounds of PCR with nested alpha and beta constant region primers together with the SP2 primer. TCR RNA was reverse transcribed with SuperScript IV using alpha and beta constant region primers for the blood and skin samples. Using T4 RNA ligase 1, an oligonucleotide carrying both the Illumina SP2 primer and a UMI was ligated onto the 3' end of the cDNA. The 12-nucleotide UMI consisted of two random hexamers with an eight-base spacer between the hexamers to prevent hairpin formation. From the second PCR onward, the TCR alpha and beta chain libraries were handled separately, and dual indexing was used for multiplexing. After pooling, the indexed libraries were analyzed by capillary electrophoresis and sequenced on either an Illumina MiSeq or NextSeq. PhiX DNA at roughly 4.5-7% was added to the libraries to raise base diversity and improve cluster recognition. Regarding the original processing steps: UMIs were extracted from read 2 by Demultiplexor and combined with the TCR sequence from read 1, and reads were split according to sample indices. V and J genes and V-J junctions were identified by Decombinator, and each TCR was assigned a five-part identifier that included V and J deletions. Collapsinator used UMIs to correct sequencing errors and PCR amplification heterogeneity, producing a UMI-based abundance for each TCR. CDR3Translator converted identifiers to nucleotide sequence, translated to amino acids, and extracted CDR3 regions using terminal motifs. Error-corrected alpha and beta TCR counts from blood and skin were compared after normalization to input RNA amount. Clones were called with MiXCR by TCRdb after fastp trimmed the public reads at Q25, and only in-frame beta chains were retained. Each CDR3 protein gets just one entry, which takes the most common genes and DNA from the rows behind it. The V and J calls and clone size are TCRdb's, not the authors'. This sample has tens of thousands of distinct CDR3 sequences in its table, and 6.7% of those were observed once. The ten largest account for 3% to 3.5% of the sample.

The sequencing here drew on skin, taken from a tuberculin skin test site. The receptor comes from an adult in good health. Recombination connected TRBV12-3 or TRBV12-4 to TRBJ2-3; the D gene assignment is ambiguous. The nucleotide sequence reads as follows: TGTGCCAGCAGTTCACTCGCGGATGGCACAGATACGCAGTATTTT. Its protein is CASSSLADGTDTQYF.